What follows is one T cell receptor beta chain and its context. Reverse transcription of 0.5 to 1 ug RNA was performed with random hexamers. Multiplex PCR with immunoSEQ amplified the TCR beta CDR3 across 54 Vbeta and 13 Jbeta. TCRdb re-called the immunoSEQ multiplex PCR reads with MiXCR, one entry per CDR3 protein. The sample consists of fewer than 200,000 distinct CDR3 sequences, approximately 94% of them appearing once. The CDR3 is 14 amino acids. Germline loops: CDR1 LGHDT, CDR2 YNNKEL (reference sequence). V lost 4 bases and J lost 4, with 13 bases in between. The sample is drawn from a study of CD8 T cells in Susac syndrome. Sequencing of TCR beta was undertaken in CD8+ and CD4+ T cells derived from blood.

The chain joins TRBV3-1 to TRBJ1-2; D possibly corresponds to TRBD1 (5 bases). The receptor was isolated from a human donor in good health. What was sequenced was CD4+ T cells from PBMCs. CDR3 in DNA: TGTGCCAGCAGCCGAGCCTTAGGGGTCTATGGCTACACCTTC. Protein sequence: CASSRALGVYGYTF.